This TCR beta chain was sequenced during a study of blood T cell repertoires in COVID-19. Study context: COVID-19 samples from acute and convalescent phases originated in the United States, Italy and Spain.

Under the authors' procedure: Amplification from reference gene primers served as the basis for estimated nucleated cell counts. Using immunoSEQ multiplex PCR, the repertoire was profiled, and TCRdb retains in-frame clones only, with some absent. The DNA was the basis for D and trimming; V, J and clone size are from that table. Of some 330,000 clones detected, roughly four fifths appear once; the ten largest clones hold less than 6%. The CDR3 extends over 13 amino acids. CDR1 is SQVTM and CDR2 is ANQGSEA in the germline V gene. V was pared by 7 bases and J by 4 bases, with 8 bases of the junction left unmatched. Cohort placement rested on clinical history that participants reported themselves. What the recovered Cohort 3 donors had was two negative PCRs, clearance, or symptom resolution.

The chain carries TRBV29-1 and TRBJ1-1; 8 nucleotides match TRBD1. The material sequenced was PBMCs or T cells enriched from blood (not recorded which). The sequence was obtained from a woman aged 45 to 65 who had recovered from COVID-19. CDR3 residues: CSARQGLGTEAFF. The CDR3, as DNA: TGCAGCGCACGACAGGGGCTGGGCACTGAAGCTTTCTTT.